Here is one T cell receptor (beta chain) with its context. Its target is not known. This sample is drawn from a study of beta chain features in type 1 diabetes. Study results and caveats: The study left unresolved whether HLA type influences TCRB rearrangement. PCR might favor shorter templates, equally in patients and controls. Patients with type 1 diabetes carried fewer insertions and had more deletions at their VDJ junctions.

Since all of the isolated RNA was reverse transcribed, expressed TCRB transcripts were what got sequenced. Generated by immunoSEQ multiplex PCR, the TCRdb table keeps only in-frame clones and is missing some. This table holds more than 150,000 clones, approximately 13% found once. The CDR3 has 13 residues. Germline V gives CDR1 SQVTM, CDR2 ANQGSEA. V gave up 7 bases and J gave up 1 base; unmatched junction bases: 7. V gene TRBV29-1 combines with J gene TRBJ2-7; the match to TRBD1 covers 7 bases. This TCR was recovered from a woman under 30 in good health. Sequencing used central memory CD4+ T cells from blood. CDR3 amino acids: CSANRGPSYEQYF. The CDR3 coding sequence is TGCAGCGCCAACAGGGGACCGTCCTACGAGCAGTACTTC.